Shown below are 25 T cell receptor beta chains from a single sample sequenced in a study of shared clonotypes between healthy human individuals. TCRdb's table, derived via immunoSEQ multiplex PCR, lists solely in-frame clones and lacks some. The sample holds hundreds of thousands of clones; 90% to 97% are singletons and the top ten take roughly 0.1%. Terminally differentiated effector memory CD45RA+ cells were excluded by CCR7 positive selection of CD45RO-negative cells. The material sequenced was naive CD8+ T cells sorted from blood. Source of these receptors: a woman in her twenties or thirties in good health.

The chain has TRBV4-2 and TRBJ1-6; D ambiguous. V shed 0 bases and J shed 3 bases, with 3 bases lying between them. CDR1 and CDR2 from the germline V gene are LGHNA and YNFKEQ. The CDR3 consists of 14 residues. The CDR3: CASSQEVYNSPLHF. CDR3 sequence (DNA): TGTGCCAGCAGCCAAGAGGTCTATAATTCACCCCTCCACTTT.

This chain links TRBV4-1 with TRBJ2-1; D possibly corresponds to TRBD1 (5 bases). V was trimmed by 0 bases and J by 6 bases, leaving 9 bases between them. This CDR3 is 14 amino acids long. Germline V gives CDR1 MGHRA, CDR2 YSYEKL. The CDR3 sequence: CASSQDQGGNEQFF. DNA for the CDR3: TGCGCCAGCAGCCAAGATCAGGGTGGCAATGAGCAGTTCTTC.

This clone was counted a single time. The chain recombines TRBV4-2 with TRBJ1-1, with a tentative D call TRBD1 (6 bases). The V and J ends lost 5 bases and 1 base respectively, with 14 bases between them. Germline values: CDR1 LGHNA, CDR2 YNFKEQ. The CDR3 is 15 residues long. The CDR3 DNA reads TGTGCCAGCAGCTTGTTACAGGACAGGAACACTGAAGCTTTCTTT. It encodes CASSLLQDRNTEAFF.

This chain uses TRBV5-5 with TRBJ2-7, with D unclear. The CDR3 runs to 11 residues. CDR1 and CDR2 from the germline V gene are SGHKS and YYEKEE (reference sequence). Trimming took off 4 bases at V and 3 bases at J, with 5 bases between the two ends. In DNA form, the CDR3 reads TGTGCCAGCAGCCGCGACTACGAGCAGTACTTC. Protein sequence: CASSRDYEQYF.

V is TRBV7-9 and J is TRBJ2-7, with TRBD1 matching over 9 bases. The ends lost 5 bases at V and 3 bases at J; junction bases unmatched: 2. CDR1 is SEHNR, CDR2 FQNEAQ, per germline (reference sequence). The CDR3 is made up of 13 amino acids. The CDR3 loop reads CASSKDRGYEQYF. DNA of the CDR3: TGTGCCAGCAGCAAGGACAGGGGCTACGAGCAGTACTTC. Full variable domain (missing parts from reference TRBV7-9 and TRBJ2-7): DTGVSQNPRHKITKRGQNVTFRCDPISEHNRLYWYRQTLGQGPEFLTYFQNEAQLEKSRLLSDRFSAERPKGSFSTLEIQRTEQGDSAMYLCASSKDRGYEQYFGPGTRLTVT.

This sequence joins TRBV7-9 and TRBJ1-5; tentative D call: TRBD1 (5 bases). V shed 5 bases and J shed 4 bases, with 21 bases lying between them. Germline values: CDR1 SEHNR, CDR2 FQNEAQ (reference sequence). The CDR3 is 17 residues long. The CDR3 is CASSPAWGVEENQPQHF. The CDR3 DNA reads TGTGCCAGCAGCCCTGCCTGGGGGGTAGAGGAAAATCAGCCCCAGCATTTT. The complete variable domain, with remaining parts taken from reference TRBV7-9 and TRBJ1-5, reads DTGVSQNPRHKITKRGQNVTFRCDPISEHNRLYWYRQTLGQGPEFLTYFQNEAQLEKSRLLSDRFSAERPKGSFSTLEIQRTEQGDSAMYLCASSPAWGVEENQPQHFGDGTRLSIL.

The V and J genes are TRBV6-1 and TRBJ2-7; no definite D call. V was clipped by 2 bases and J by 2 bases, with 13 bases between them. This CDR3 contains 15 residues. Germline-derived CDR1 and CDR2 are MNHNS and SASEGT. The CDR3 spells CASSEKMGIAYEQYF. The CDR3 DNA follows: TGTGCCAGCAGTGAAAAAATGGGGATCGCCTACGAGCAGTACTTC.

The CDR3 coding sequence is TGTGCCAGCAGTTACTCCCCCGACACTGAAGCTTTCTTT. It codes for CASSYSPDTEAFF. The V and J genes are TRBV6-5 and TRBJ1-1; D is ambiguous. The CDR3 runs to 13 residues. CDR1 is MNHEY, CDR2 SVGAGI, per germline. Between the trimmed V and J ends, which lost 0 bases and 3 bases, there was a span of 5 bases.

This clone was counted once. The rearrangement joins TRBV14 to TRBJ2-3; D perhaps matches TRBD2 (5 bases). The CDR3 totals 14 residues. Germline CDR1 SGHDN, CDR2 FVKESK. Trimming pared 3 bases from V and 0 bases from J, leaving 7 bases between. The CDR3 nucleotides are TGTGCCAGCAGCCATAGCGAGAGCACAGATACGCAGTATTTT. Amino acids: CASSHSESTDTQYF.

The J gene is TRBJ2-3, the V gene TRBV7-9; D possibly corresponds to TRBD1 (5 bases). Trimming shortened V by 8 bases and J by 0 bases, and 24 bases separated the two germline ends. The CDR3 is 18 residues long. Germline CDR1 is SEHNR and CDR2 is FQNEAQ (reference sequence). CDR3 region: CASDFADLGQPSTDTQYF. CDR3 in DNA: TGTGCCAGCGACTTCGCCGACCTGGGGCAACCTAGCACAGATACGCAGTATTTT.

The rearrangement joins TRBV7-9 to TRBJ2-5; D possibly corresponds to TRBD2 (6 bases). Germline lookup yields CDR1 SEHNR and CDR2 FQNEAQ (reference sequence). V gave up 6 bases and J gave up 2 bases, with 10 bases separating them. CDR3 size: 13 residues. The CDR3 region is CASSPSVQETQYF. DNA of the CDR3: TGTGCCAGCAGTCCTAGCGTTCAAGAGACCCAGTACTTC.

This chain joins TRBV6-1 and TRBJ2-4, with 10 positions matching TRBD2. The CDR3 runs to 15 residues. Germline V gives CDR1 MNHNS, CDR2 SASEGT. Trimming cost V 5 bases and J 7 bases; bases outside gene matches: 8. The CDR3: CASSPGLAAGNIQYF. DNA of the CDR3: TGTGCCAGCAGTCCTGGACTAGCGGCCGGGAACATTCAGTACTTC.

The chain carries TRBV28 and TRBJ2-3, with 8 nucleotides matching TRBD1. CDR1 is MDHEN and CDR2 is SYDVKM in the germline V gene. J lost 5 bases, V lost 3 bases, and 4 bases had no gene match. This CDR3 has 14 amino acids. The CDR3 loop reads CASSFSRGRDTQYF. CDR3 nucleotide sequence: TGTGCCAGCAGTTTCTCCAGGGGGCGAGATACGCAGTATTTT.

The DNA for the CDR3 is TGTGCCAGTAAGGTTCTGGCGGGAGGCGCAGATACGCAGTATTTT. It yields the protein CASKVLAGGADTQYF. J is TRBJ2-3 and V is TRBV19; 8 bases map to TRBD2. This CDR3 has 15 residues. Germline loops: CDR1 LNHDA, CDR2 SQIVND (reference sequence). V trimming: 7 bases; J trimming: 4 bases; junction bases outside the gene matches: 10.

This chain uses TRBV29-1 with TRBJ2-3; 7 nucleotides match TRBD1. This CDR3 region has 13 residues. Germline lookup yields CDR1 SQVTM and CDR2 ANQGSEA. Trimming removed 6 bases from V and 2 bases from J; junction bases left unmatched: 5. In DNA, the CDR3 is TGCAGCGTGACAGGGACAGCCACAGATACGCAGTATTTT. It yields the protein CSVTGTATDTQYF.

V gene TRBV27 combines with J gene TRBJ2-1; 7 bases fit TRBD1. This CDR3 has 16 amino acids. Losses at the gene ends were 0 bases for V and 8 bases for J; bases not matched to a gene: 10. Germline V gene lookup returns CDR1 MNHEY and CDR2 SMNVEV (reference sequence). CDR3 residues: CASSLSNRGWLDEQFF. CDR3 bases: TGTGCCAGCAGTTTATCAAACAGGGGATGGCTTGATGAGCAGTTCTTC.

The V call is TRBV6-5, the J call TRBJ2-2, with TRBD1 as a possible D gene (6 bases). The V end was cut by 4 bases, the J end by 7 bases, with 10 bases between. In germline, CDR1 is MNHEY, CDR2 SVGAGI. The CDR3 loop spans 13 amino acids. This CDR3 is CASSLYRVGELFF. The DNA for the CDR3 is TGTGCCAGCAGTTTATACAGGGTCGGGGAGCTGTTTTTT.

The rearrangement joins TRBV5-1 to TRBJ1-2, with 8 bases identical to TRBD1. Trimming took 5 bases from V and 1 from J; bases not matched to a gene: 7. This CDR3 region has 15 residues. Germline lookup yields CDR1 SGHRS and CDR2 YFSETQ. The CDR3 is CASSPGTGDNYGYTF. CDR3 sequence (DNA): TGCGCCAGCAGTCCCGGGACAGGAGATAACTATGGCTACACCTTC.

The V and J genes are TRBV2 and TRBJ2-3; D is unclear. The germline CDR1 and CDR2 sequences are SNHLY and FYNNEI. The CDR3 has 16 amino acids. Trimming took off 1 base at V and 5 bases at J, with 16 bases between the two ends. CDR3 sequence: CASSEEGWSSEDTQYF. In DNA form, the CDR3 reads TGTGCCAGCAGTGAAGAAGGCTGGTCGTCGGAAGATACGCAGTATTTT.

The chain has TRBV28 and TRBJ1-2, with D perhaps TRBD1 (5 bases). The germline gives CDR1 MDHEN, CDR2 SYDVKM. The CDR3 has 14 amino acids. Trimming took 3 bases from V and 3 from J, leaving 11 bases between them. CDR3 sequence: CASSLAGGDYGYTF. The CDR3 DNA reads TGTGCCAGCAGTTTGGCGGGGGGGGACTATGGCTACACCTTC.

The chain combines TRBV6-5 with TRBJ1-1, with D tentatively TRBD1 (6 bases). V dropped 0 bases and J dropped 3 bases, with 8 bases sitting between them. The germline CDR1 and CDR2 sequences are MNHEY and SVGAGI. The CDR3 totals 14 residues. The CDR3 DNA sequence: TGTGCCAGCAGTTACTCACAGGGTTACACTGAAGCTTTCTTT. This encodes CASSYSQGYTEAFF.

This sequence joins TRBV11-2 and TRBJ1-1; D is ambiguous. The V end lost 1 base, the J end lost 7 bases, and 10 bases lay between the germline ends. Germline V gives CDR1 SGHAT, CDR2 FQNNGV. There are 13 residues in the CDR3. CDR3 loop: CASSLGTRLEAFF. The CDR3 DNA is TGTGCCAGCAGCTTAGGGACGCGTCTTGAAGCTTTCTTT.

The rearrangement links TRBV7-9 to TRBJ2-3; a weak D match, TRBD2 (6 bases). CDR3 length: 13 residues. The V gene's germline CDR1 is SEHNR and CDR2 FQNEAQ (reference sequence). V was shortened by 8 bases and J by 2 bases, with 11 bases between the two germline ends. CDR3 amino acids: CASGGMTTDTQYF. In DNA form, the CDR3 reads TGTGCCAGCGGGGGGATGACCACAGATACGCAGTATTTT.

V is TRBV28 and J is TRBJ2-7; 7 positions match TRBD1. Per germline, CDR1 MDHEN and CDR2 SYDVKM. This CDR3 is built from 13 residues. V dropped 8 bases and J dropped 5; count of bases not matched to a gene: 9. The CDR3 coding sequence is TGTGCCAGCCTACAGGGGCTCGGGGACGAGCAGTACTTC. Translating gives CASLQGLGDEQYF. Supplemented by reference TRBV28 and TRBJ2-7, the full variable domain reads DVKVTQSSRYLVKRTGEKVFLECVQDMDHENMFWYRQDPGLGLRLIYFSYDVKMKEKGDIPEGYSVSREKKERFSLILESASTNQTSMYLCASLQGLGDEQYFGPGTRLTVT.

This clone appeared a single time. The chain joins TRBV2 to TRBJ2-7; maybe TRBD2 (6 bases). V lost 2 bases, J lost 3 bases, and 11 bases lay in between. The germline CDR1 and CDR2 sequences are SNHLY and FYNNEI. The CDR3 runs 14 residues. The chain's CDR3 is CASSETVSGYEQYF. CDR3 in DNA: TGTGCCAGCAGTGAAACGGTTAGCGGCTACGAGCAGTACTTC.